These 30 T cell receptor beta chains came from one sample sequenced in a study of CD8+ T cells in alopecia areata. Extracted RNA was reverse transcribed into cDNA, the sequencing template. Using immunoSEQ multiplex PCR, the repertoire was profiled, and TCRdb retains in-frame clones only, with some absent. The repertoire holds about 180,000 clones, with roughly 53% as singletons. Treatment defined: oral pan-JAK inhibitor, 5-10 mg twice daily. The sequenced sample was CD8+ T cells sorted from blood, obtained at week 24, from a patient treated with tofacitinib. The receptors derive from a human donor with alopecia areata.

This clone was found a few times. This rearrangement joins TRBV9 to TRBJ1-4, with D unclear. V dropped 3 bases and J dropped 0 bases, with 9 bases sitting between them. CDR1 is SGDLS, CDR2 YYNGEE, per germline. The CDR3 covers 15 residues. CDR3 coding DNA: TGTGCCAGCAGCGCTACGGGGTCAACTAATGAAAAACTGTTTTTT. Protein: CASSATGSTNEKLFF. Filled out from reference TRBV9 and TRBJ1-4, the complete variable domain reads DSGVTQTPKHLITATGQRVTLRCSPRSGDLSVYWYQQSLDQGLQFLIQYYNGEERAKGNILERFSAQQFPDLHSELNLSSLELGDSALYFCASSATGSTNEKLFFGSGTQLSVL.

Only one count was recorded for this clone. V gene TRBV29-1 combines with J gene TRBJ1-2; D is unresolved. Deletions cut 6 bases from V and 0 bases from J, with 11 bases between. This CDR3 is 13 amino acids long. The germline gives CDR1 SQVTM, CDR2 ANQGSEA. The CDR3 coding sequence is TGCAGCGTCCCCATGCCATCTAACTATGGCTACACCTTC. Translated: CSVPMPSNYGYTF.

This clone was detected only a few times. The V call is TRBV23-1, the J call TRBJ1-2; 11 bases line up with TRBD1. TRBV23-1 is known as an ORF, though its function is uncertain. The CDR3 loop spans 16 amino acids. V trimming: 7 bases; J trimming: 2 bases; junction bases outside the gene matches: 9. The CDR3, as DNA: TGCGCCAGCAATCGAGGACAGGGGGCGAGAAACTATGGCTACACCTTC. Translating gives CASNRGQGARNYGYTF.

This clone turned up a few times. The chain couples TRBV7-6 to TRBJ2-2; D may be TRBD1 or TRBD2 (6 bases each). CDR1 and CDR2 (germline): SGHVS, FNYEAQ. V was clipped by 8 bases and J by 8 bases, with 15 bases between them. CDR3 size: 13 residues. CDR3 DNA sequence: TGTGCCAGCGGCGATCGGGGGCAAGGGGAGCTGTTTTTT. Translation: CASGDRGQGELFF. Combining the CDR3 with reference TRBV7-6 and TRBJ2-2 gives the whole variable domain GAGVSQSPRYKVTKRGQDVALRCDPISGHVSLYWYRQALGQGPEFLTYFNYEAQQDKSGLPNDRFSAERPEGSISTLTIQRTEQRDSAMYRCASGDRGQGELFFGEGSRLTVL.

The J gene is TRBJ2-5, the V gene TRBV23-1; TRBD1 or TRBD2 may be the D gene (5 bases each). TRBV23-1 is treated as an ORF (open reading frame) with a function not yet certain. The CDR3 loop spans 16 amino acids. V lost 3 bases, J lost 4 bases, and 18 bases lay in between. The CDR3 loop reads CASSHRAGAVGETQYF. In DNA form, the CDR3 reads TGCGCCAGCAGTCACCGGGCCGGGGCCGTCGGAGAGACCCAGTACTTC.

About this clone itself: Relative to the germline gene, one junction end is altered; a read error may explain this. The CDR3 spells CSASTVSFEQYF. The CDR3 coding sequence is TGCAGCGCCTCGACTGTCTCCTTCGAGCAGTACTTC. The rearrangement uses TRBV29-1 and TRBJ2-7; no clear D gene. This CDR3 comprises 12 residues. In germline, CDR1 is SQVTM, CDR2 ANQGSEA.

CDR3 sequence reads: CSVRTGLAASYEQYF. The CDR3 DNA follows: TGCAGCGTCCGGACAGGTCTAGCGGCATCCTACGAGCAGTACTTC. The chain joins TRBV29-1 to TRBJ2-7, with D perhaps given as TRBD1 or TRBD2 (7 bases each). V lost 6 bases and J 1 base, leaving 19 bases between the germline ends. From germline, CDR1 is SQVTM and CDR2 ANQGSEA. CDR3 length: 15 amino acids.

This clone was observed a few times. This chain joins TRBV10-3 and TRBJ2-3; unclear D gene. V dropped 2 bases and J dropped 0 bases, with 6 bases sitting between them. The CDR3 contains 14 residues. Germline CDR1 ENHRY, CDR2 SYGVKD. CDR3 loop: CAISERSSTDTQYF. The CDR3 DNA sequence: TGTGCCATCAGTGAGCGGTCTAGCACAGATACGCAGTATTTT.

This clone was counted only a few times. The rearrangement joins TRBV27 to TRBJ2-3; 8 positions agree with TRBD2. V lost 7 bases, J lost 5 bases, and 8 bases stayed unmatched. CDR1 and CDR2 (germline): MNHEY, SMNVEV (reference sequence). The CDR3 has 14 amino acids. The CDR3 DNA reads TGTGCCAGCACCAGTACGGGGGGGAGAGATACGCAGTATTTT. Translated, it gives CASTSTGGRDTQYF.

The chain carries TRBV30 and TRBJ1-1; possible D gene TRBD1, 6 bases. Germline V gene lookup returns CDR1 GTSNPN and CDR2 SVGIG (reference sequence). Deletions cut 8 bases from V and 1 base from J, with 14 bases between. This CDR3 region has 13 residues. The CDR3 spells CATSGQPNTEAFF. In DNA form, the CDR3 reads TGTGCCACCTCGGGACAACCGAACACTGAAGCTTTCTTT.

The rearrangement joins TRBV19 to TRBJ1-2, with TRBD1 matching 12 bases. Germline V CDR1 and CDR2: LNHDA, SQIVND (reference sequence). The CDR3 runs 13 residues. The J segment lost 4 bases and the V segment lost 8 bases, leaving 2 bases of the junction unmatched. In DNA form, the CDR3 reads TGTGCCAGTGGGACAGGGGGCGTCTATGGCTACACCTTC. Protein: CASGTGGVYGYTF.

This clone was seen a handful of times. The chain joins TRBV21-1 to TRBJ1-2; the table gives TRBD1 as D, unverified against the DNA. TRBV21-1 is a recognized pseudogene. CDR3 size: 12 residues. In DNA, the CDR3 is TGTGCCAGCAGCGACATCTTCTATGGCTACACCTTC. Its translation is CASSDIFYGYTF.

This sequence joins TRBV27 and TRBJ2-7; TRBD1 or TRBD2 may be the D gene (5 bases each). The length of the CDR3 is 15 residues. CDR1 is MNHEY and CDR2 is SMNVEV in the germline V gene (reference sequence). The ends were cut back, 4 bases at V and 4 bases at J, with 17 bases in the middle. For the CDR3, the DNA is TGTGCCAGCAGTTCCAAGGGGAGCGGATCGTACGAGCAGTACTTC. Its translation: CASSSKGSGSYEQYF.

This clone was recorded only once. V is TRBV11-2 and J is TRBJ2-7, with TRBD1 matching 10 bases. V gave up 4 bases and J gave up 2 bases; unmatched junction bases: 5. The CDR3 covers 15 residues. The germline V gene has CDR1 SGHAT and CDR2 FQNNGV. The CDR3 is CASSYGTGAAYEQYF. CDR3 DNA: TGTGCCAGCAGCTACGGGACAGGGGCCGCCTACGAGCAGTACTTC.

V and J are TRBV29-1 and TRBJ2-3, with D maybe TRBD1 (6 bases). In germline, CDR1 is SQVTM, CDR2 ANQGSEA. V lost 7 bases to trimming and J lost 2 bases, with 16 bases between them. The CDR3 runs to 14 residues. For the CDR3, the DNA is TGCAGCGCCGCTCCAGGGGCATACACAGATACGCAGTATTTT. Its protein is CSAAPGAYTDTQYF.

The chain is built from TRBV27 and TRBJ1-5; possible D gene TRBD1, 6 bases. CDR3 length: 16 amino acids. Between the trimmed V and J ends, which lost 5 bases and 6 bases, there was a span of 20 bases. Germline CDR1 is MNHEY and CDR2 is SMNVEV (reference sequence). DNA for the CDR3: TGTGCCAGCAGTCCACGTGGGTTGGCAGGGGTTCAGCCCCAGCATTTT. Translated, it gives CASSPRGLAGVQPQHF.

Remarks on this clone: The junction does not match germline at one end; this may be a read error. The rearrangement uses TRBV19 and TRBJ1-5; tentatively, D is TRBD1 (5 bases). The CDR3 is 12 amino acids. Looked up from germline, CDR1 is LNHDA and CDR2 is SQIVND (reference sequence). The CDR3 nucleotides are TGCGCGAGTCAGGGTAGCAATCAGCCCCAGCATTTT. It is translated as CASQGSNQPQHF.

The table lists this clone with a few counts. The chain combines TRBV19 with TRBJ2-7, with 11 nucleotides matching TRBD2. Germline CDR1 reads LNHDA; CDR2 reads SQIVND (reference sequence). V lost 5 bases, J lost 3 bases, and 6 bases stayed unmatched. CDR3 length: 15 amino acids. CDR3 loop: CASSSTSGGYYEQYF. The DNA of the CDR3 is TGTGCCAGTAGTTCCACTAGCGGGGGCTACTACGAGCAGTACTTC.

This clone was seen a few times. The rearrangement uses TRBV14 and TRBJ2-1, with D possibly TRBD1 on 5 matching bases. Trimming removed 1 base at V and 8 bases at J, with 12 bases between. The germline V gene encodes CDR1 SGHDN and CDR2 FVKESK. The length of the CDR3 is 14 residues. The DNA of the CDR3 is TGTGCCAGCAGCCAAGTTCCTCAGGGCGATGAGCAGTTCTTC. It encodes CASSQVPQGDEQFF.

J is TRBJ1-1 and V is TRBV30; tentative D call: TRBD1 (5 bases). Trimming pared 3 bases from V and 1 base from J, leaving 9 bases between. The germline gives CDR1 GTSNPN, CDR2 SVGIG (reference sequence). This CDR3 has 13 amino acids. The CDR3 is CAWSPGWNTEAFF. CDR3 sequence (DNA): TGTGCCTGGAGCCCAGGGTGGAACACTGAAGCTTTCTTT.

The chain joins TRBV5-1 to TRBJ1-1; D gene ambiguous. Trimming shortened V by 4 bases and J by 5 bases, and 12 bases separated the two germline ends. The CDR3 runs 13 residues. The germline CDR1 and CDR2 sequences are SGHRS and YFSETQ. CDR3 residues: CASSPRAATEAFF. CDR3 nucleotides: TGCGCCAGCAGCCCGAGGGCAGCTACTGAAGCTTTCTTT.

For the CDR3, the DNA is TGTGCCAGCATCCGGACAGGCGACACTGAAGCTTTCTTT. Protein sequence: CASIRTGDTEAFF. The J gene is TRBJ1-1, the V gene TRBV19, with 7 positions matching TRBD1. With V trimmed by 9 bases and J by 3 bases, 7 bases remained unmatched. Germline CDR1 and CDR2: LNHDA and SQIVND (reference sequence). This CDR3 is 13 amino acids long.

The V gene is TRBV11-2, the J gene TRBJ2-6, with D unresolved. V lost 6 bases and J lost 1, with 13 bases in between. The CDR3 length is 16 residues. Germline values: CDR1 SGHAT, CDR2 FQNNGV. The DNA for the CDR3 is TGTGCCAGCAGGCCAAATACTGGTTCTGGGGCCAACGTCCTGACTTTC. This sequence encodes CASRPNTGSGANVLTF.

This clone has just a few counts. In nucleotides, the CDR3 is TGTGCCAGCAGCTTTTCCGACAGGGCGACAACCTACGAGCAGTACTTC. Its translation is CASSFSDRATTYEQYF. The chain is built from TRBV11-2 and TRBJ2-7; 7 positions match TRBD1. The germline V gene encodes CDR1 SGHAT and CDR2 FQNNGV. Trimming at V came to 3 bases and at J to 2 bases, leaving 10 bases not matched to a gene. This CDR3 spans 16 amino acids.

This clone occurred a few times. The V and J genes are TRBV11-2 and TRBJ1-4, with 9 bases identical to TRBD1. Germline CDR1 reads SGHAT; CDR2 reads FQNNGV. CDR3 length equals 14 residues. V lost 3 bases to trimming and J lost 5 bases; unmatched junction nucleotides: 1. DNA of the CDR3: TGTGCCAGCAGCTTGGGGACAGGGAATGAAAAACTGTTTTTT. Encoded protein: CASSLGTGNEKLFF.

This clone showed up just a few times. The J gene is TRBJ2-1, the V gene TRBV13; the D gene is possibly TRBD2 (6 bases). Trimming left V 2 bases short and J 4 bases short, with 12 bases between. The CDR3 extends over 15 amino acids. Germline CDR1 PRHDT, CDR2 FYEKMQ (reference sequence). Written as DNA, the CDR3 is TGTGCCAGCAGCTTACCAGGCGGGATTTACAATGAGCAGTTCTTC. Protein: CASSLPGGIYNEQFF.

This clone came up a few times. The chain carries TRBV9 and TRBJ2-5; possibly TRBD1 for D (6 bases). Germline V gene lookup returns CDR1 SGDLS and CDR2 YYNGEE. V was cut by 2 bases and J by 5 bases, with 13 bases left in between. The CDR3 has 14 amino acids. CDR3 in DNA: TGTGCCAGCAGCGTCTCAGGGGCTGGGGAGACCCAGTACTTC. It specifies CASSVSGAGETQYF.

The sample holds one count of this clone. This CDR3 reads CASTLAGANEQFF. In DNA, the CDR3 is TGTGCCAGCACGTTAGCGGGGGCCAATGAGCAGTTCTTC. The chain joins TRBV2 to TRBJ2-1; 9 positions match TRBD2. This CDR3 is built from 13 residues. V shed 7 bases and J 6 bases; nucleotides not matched to a gene: 4. CDR1 is SNHLY and CDR2 is FYNNEI in the germline V gene.

V usage is TRBV19 and J usage is TRBJ2-4, with a tentative D call TRBD1 (6 bases). Germline V gene lookup returns CDR1 LNHDA and CDR2 SQIVND (reference sequence). The CDR3 extends over 13 amino acids. Trimming cost V 5 bases and J 5 bases, with 10 bases left between them. The CDR3 region has the DNA TGTGCCAGTAGTCTTCGGACAGAAAACATTCAGTACTTC. Its translation is CASSLRTENIQYF.

The chain recombines TRBV9 with TRBJ1-5; D is uncertain. V was pared by 0 bases and J by 4 bases, with 5 bases between. The V gene's germline CDR1 is SGDLS and CDR2 YYNGEE. The CDR3 has 13 residues. CDR3 in DNA: TGTGCCAGCAGCGTAGCCCCTAATCAGCCCCAGCATTTT. Protein sequence: CASSVAPNQPQHF.